The 10 T cell receptor beta chains below were found in one sample sequenced in a study of T cells after posttransplantation cyclophosphamide. TCRdb's table, derived via immunoSEQ multiplex PCR, lists solely in-frame clones and lacks some. The sample has roughly 13,000 clones, about four fifths seen once; the top ten hold around 0.87%. Specimen: memory CD4+ T cells sorted from PBMCs. Source of these receptors: a man between 45 and 60 years old in good health, CMV-negative, and a related stem cell transplant donor.

This clone has just one count. The chain employs TRBV5-6 and TRBJ2-5; a possible D gene is TRBD2 (5 bases). V lost 1 base and J lost 13, with 11 bases in between. Germline values: CDR1 SGHDT, CDR2 YYEEEE. CDR3 length equals 11 residues. Written as DNA, the CDR3 is TGTGCCAGCAGCTTGAATAGGGAGCTGTACTTC. Translated, it gives CASSLNRELYF.

This clone was observed a single time. This chain uses TRBV18 with TRBJ2-6; the D is unclear. The V end was cut by 2 bases, the J end by 0 bases, with 8 bases between. This CDR3 spans 16 amino acids. Germline CDR1 KGHSH, CDR2 LQKENI. CDR3 amino acids: CASSPDGFSGANVLTF. Here the CDR3 DNA reads TGTGCCAGCTCACCAGACGGGTTCTCTGGGGCCAACGTCCTGACTTTC.

This CDR3 reads CASSFGGSADTQYF. The CDR3 bases are TGTGCCAGCAGTTTTGGAGGCTCCGCAGATACGCAGTATTTT. The genes are TRBV27 and TRBJ2-3; maybe TRBD2 (5 bases). Trimming removed 3 bases at V and 4 bases at J, with 11 bases between. The germline V gene encodes CDR1 MNHEY and CDR2 SMNVEV (reference sequence). CDR3 length: 14 amino acids.

The chain has TRBV28 and TRBJ1-1; perhaps TRBD1 as D (5 bases). The CDR3 has 13 residues. The germline CDR1 and CDR2 sequences are MDHEN and SYDVKM. Trimming took 5 bases from V and 6 from J, leaving 13 bases between them. The CDR3 sequence: CASSPFWGAEAFF. The CDR3 DNA reads as TGTGCCAGCAGTCCATTTTGGGGGGCTGAAGCTTTCTTT.

The V gene is TRBV27, the J gene TRBJ2-7; TRBD1 matches at 7 bases. Germline CDR1 and CDR2: MNHEY and SMNVEV (reference sequence). Trimming cost V 6 bases and J 5 bases; bases outside gene matches: 13. The CDR3 has 15 amino acids. This chain's CDR3 is CASRPLTGVDDEQYF. The CDR3 DNA reads as TGTGCCAGCAGGCCTCTCACAGGGGTGGATGACGAGCAGTACTTC.

The rearrangement joins TRBV12-5 to TRBJ1-2; no clear D. V gave up 4 bases and J gave up 3 bases, with 9 bases separating them. In germline, CDR1 is LGHNT, CDR2 FRNRAP. This CDR3 is built from 13 residues. DNA for the CDR3: TGTGCTAGTGGTTCGGGAAATGACTATGGCTACACCTTC. It codes for CASGSGNDYGYTF.

The chain carries TRBV7-3 and TRBJ1-3; D ambiguous. CDR1 SGHTA and CDR2 FQGTGA come from the germline V gene. The CDR3 contains 15 residues. V was clipped by 1 base and J by 3 bases, with 10 bases between them. CDR3 loop: CASSLMPGGGNTIYF. The CDR3 bases are TGTGCCAGCAGCTTAATGCCTGGCGGTGGAAACACCATATATTTT.

V usage is TRBV12-5 and J usage is TRBJ2-6; perhaps TRBD1 as D (5 bases). Germline values: CDR1 LGHNT, CDR2 FRNRAP. The germline V and J ends were trimmed by 2 bases and 0 bases, with 11 bases remaining between them. The CDR3 has 17 amino acids. CDR3 coding DNA: TGTGCTAGTGGTTTGAGGCAGGGCATCTCTGGGGCCAACGTCCTGACTTTC. This codes for CASGLRQGISGANVLTF.

A word on this clone: At one of its ends the junction is not consistent with the germline gene, which may arise from a read error. The gene calls are TRBV7-7 and TRBJ2-1; 7 positions match TRBD2. Germline CDR1 reads SSHAT; CDR2 reads FNYEAQ (reference sequence). The length of the CDR3 is 15 residues. CDR3: CASSPNAGDYNEQFF. In DNA form, the CDR3 reads TGTGCTAGCAGCCCAAACGCGGGGGACTACAATGAGCAGTTCTTC. The whole variable domain, filled in from reference TRBV7-7 and TRBJ2-1, reads GAGVSQSPRYKVTKRGQDVTLRCDPISSHATLYWYQQALGQGPEFLTYFNYEAQPDKSGLPSDRFSAERPEGSISTLTIQRTEQRDSAMYRCASSPNAGDYNEQFFGPGTRLTVL.

CDR3 sequence: CASHGAGPTYEQYF. The DNA of the CDR3 is TGTGCCAGCCATGGGGCAGGGCCAACCTACGAGCAGTACTTC. The rearrangement joins TRBV6-5 to TRBJ2-7; TRBD1 is a possible D gene (5 bases). The CDR3 sequence is 14 residues long. V was clipped by 8 bases and J by 2 bases, with 16 bases between them. Germline CDR1 and CDR2: MNHEY and SVGAGI.